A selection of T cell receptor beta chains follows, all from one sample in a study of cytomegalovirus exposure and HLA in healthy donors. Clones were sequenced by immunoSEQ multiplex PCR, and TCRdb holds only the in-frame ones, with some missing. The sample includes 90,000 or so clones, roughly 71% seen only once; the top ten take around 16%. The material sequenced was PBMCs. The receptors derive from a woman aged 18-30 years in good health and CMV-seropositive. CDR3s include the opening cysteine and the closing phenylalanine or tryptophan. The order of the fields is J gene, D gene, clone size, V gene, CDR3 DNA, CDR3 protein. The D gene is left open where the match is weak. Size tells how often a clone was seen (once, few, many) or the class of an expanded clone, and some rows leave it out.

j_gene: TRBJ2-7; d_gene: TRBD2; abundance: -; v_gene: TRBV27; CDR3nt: TGTGCCAGCAGTTTATTGGCTAGCGGGTACGAGCAGTACTTC; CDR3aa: CASSLLASGYEQYF
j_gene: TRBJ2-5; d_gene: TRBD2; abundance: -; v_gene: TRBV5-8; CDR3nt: TGTGCCAGCAGCCCGGGACTAGCGGGGGGAGAGACCCAGTACTTC; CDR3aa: CASSPGLAGGETQYF
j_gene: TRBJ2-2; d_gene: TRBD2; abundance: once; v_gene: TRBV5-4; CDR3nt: TGTGCCAGCAGTCATAGCGGGAGTACCGGGGAGCTGTTTTTT; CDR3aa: CASSHSGSTGELFF
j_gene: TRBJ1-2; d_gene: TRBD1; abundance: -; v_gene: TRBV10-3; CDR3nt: TGTGCCATCAGTAAGACAGGGCCCTATGGCTACACCTTC; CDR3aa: CAISKTGPYGYTF
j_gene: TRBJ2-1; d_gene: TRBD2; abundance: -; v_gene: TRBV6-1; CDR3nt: TGTGCCAGCAGTGAAGCGTCGGGACTAGCGGGAGACTCCTACAATGAGCAGTTCTTC; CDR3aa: CASSEASGLAGDSYNEQFF
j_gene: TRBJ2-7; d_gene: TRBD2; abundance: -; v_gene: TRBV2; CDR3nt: TGTGCCAGCAGCCCTTGGGGGGGCGAGCAGTACTTC; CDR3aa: CASSPWGGEQYF
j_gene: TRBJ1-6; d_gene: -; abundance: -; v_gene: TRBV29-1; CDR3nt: TGCAGCGTGTCCGGGACTCCCCCTTCACCCCTCCACTTT; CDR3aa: CSVSGTPPSPLHF
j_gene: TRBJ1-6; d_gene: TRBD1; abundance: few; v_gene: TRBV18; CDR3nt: TGTGCCAGCTCATCGGGACAGGGAGTGGCACCCCTCCACTTT; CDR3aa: CASSSGQGVAPLHF
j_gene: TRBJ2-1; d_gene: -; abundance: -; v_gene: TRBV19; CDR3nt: TGTGCCAGTCGACAGAAAGGGGACAATGAGCAGTTCTTC; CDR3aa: CASRQKGDNEQFF
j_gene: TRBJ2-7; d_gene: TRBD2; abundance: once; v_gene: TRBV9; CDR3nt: TGTGCCAGCAGCGTTGGACTAGCGGGGGCCACCCCCTACGAGCAGTACTTC; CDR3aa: CASSVGLAGATPYEQYF
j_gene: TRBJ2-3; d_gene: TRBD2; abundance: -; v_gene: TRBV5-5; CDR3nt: TGTGCCAGCAGCTTGGGACTAGCAGGGACAGATACGCAGTATTTT; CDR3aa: CASSLGLAGTDTQYF
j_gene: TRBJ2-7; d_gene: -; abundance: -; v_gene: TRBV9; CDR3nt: TGTGCCAGCAGCCGGGGGTGGGACCCCTACGAGCAGTACTTC; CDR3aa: CASSRGWDPYEQYF
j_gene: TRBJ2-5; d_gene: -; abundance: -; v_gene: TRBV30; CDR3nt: TGTGCCTGGAGAGCGGAGGGGACCCAGTACTTC; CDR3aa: CAWRAEGTQYF
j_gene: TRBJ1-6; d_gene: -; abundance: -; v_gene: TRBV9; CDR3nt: TGTGCCAGCAGCGTAGCCCAGGGACTTGATTCACCCCTCCACTTT; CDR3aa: CASSVAQGLDSPLHF
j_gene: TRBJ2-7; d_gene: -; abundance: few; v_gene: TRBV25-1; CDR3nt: TGTGCCAGCAGTGGACTCTACGAGCAGTACTTC; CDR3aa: CASSGLYEQYF
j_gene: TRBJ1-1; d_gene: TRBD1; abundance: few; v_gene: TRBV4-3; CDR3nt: TGCGCCAGCAGCCAAGTGCAGGGGGCCACTGAAGCTTTCTTT; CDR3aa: CASSQVQGATEAFF
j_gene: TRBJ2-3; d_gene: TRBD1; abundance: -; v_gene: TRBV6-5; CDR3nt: TGTGCCATAAGGGGGCCTTTCTCCACAGATACGCAGTATTTT; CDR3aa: CAIRGPFSTDTQYF